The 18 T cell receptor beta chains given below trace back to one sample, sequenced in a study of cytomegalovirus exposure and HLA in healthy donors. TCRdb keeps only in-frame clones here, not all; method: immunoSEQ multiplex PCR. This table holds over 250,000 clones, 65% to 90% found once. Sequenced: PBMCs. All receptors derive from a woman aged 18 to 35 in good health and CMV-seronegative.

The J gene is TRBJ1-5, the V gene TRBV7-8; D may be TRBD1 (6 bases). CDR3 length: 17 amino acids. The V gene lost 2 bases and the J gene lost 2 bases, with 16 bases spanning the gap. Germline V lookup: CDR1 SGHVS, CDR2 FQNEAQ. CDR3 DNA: TGTGCCAGCAGCTTATTGTGGGGGGGCGAGGGCAATCAGCCCCAGCATTTT. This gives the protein CASSLLWGGEGNQPQHF.

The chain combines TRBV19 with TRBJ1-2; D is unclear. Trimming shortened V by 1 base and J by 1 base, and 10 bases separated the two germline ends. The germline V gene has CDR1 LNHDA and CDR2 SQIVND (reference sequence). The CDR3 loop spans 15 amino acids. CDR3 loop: CASSIGRTFNYGYTF. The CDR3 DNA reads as TGTGCCAGTAGTATAGGGAGAACCTTTAACTATGGCTACACCTTC. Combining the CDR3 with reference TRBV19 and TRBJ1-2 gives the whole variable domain DGGITQSPKYLFRKEGQNVTLSCEQNLNHDAMYWYRQDPGQGLRLIYYSQIVNDFQKGDIAEGYSVSREKKESFPLTVTSAQKNPTAFYLCASSIGRTFNYGYTFGSGTRLTVV.

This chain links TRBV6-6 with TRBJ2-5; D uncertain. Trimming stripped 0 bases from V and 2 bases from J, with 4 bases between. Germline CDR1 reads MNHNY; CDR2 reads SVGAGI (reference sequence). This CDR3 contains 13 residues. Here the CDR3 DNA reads TGTGCCAGCAGTTACTCTTCACAAGAGACCCAGTACTTC. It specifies CASSYSSQETQYF.

In DNA, the CDR3 is TGTGCCTGGACGAGCCCTAGGAGTGAAGCTTTCTTT. Its protein product is CAWTSPRSEAFF. The chain carries TRBV30 and TRBJ1-1; D remains unclear. Per the germline V gene, CDR1 is GTSNPN and CDR2 is SVGIG (reference sequence). Trimming removed 4 bases from V and 7 bases from J, with 13 bases in between. This CDR3 is 12 amino acids long.

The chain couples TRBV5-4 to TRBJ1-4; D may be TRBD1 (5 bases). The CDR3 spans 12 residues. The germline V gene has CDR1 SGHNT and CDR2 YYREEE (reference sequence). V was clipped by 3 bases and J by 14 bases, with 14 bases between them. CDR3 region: CASSSTDGSLFF. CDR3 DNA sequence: TGTGCCAGCAGCTCGACAGACGGCTCGCTGTTTTTT.

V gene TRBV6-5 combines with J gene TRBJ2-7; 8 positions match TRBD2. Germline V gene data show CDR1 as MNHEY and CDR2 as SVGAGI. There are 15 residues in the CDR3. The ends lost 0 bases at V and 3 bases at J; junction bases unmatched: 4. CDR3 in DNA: TGTGCCAGCAGTTACTCCGGGGGGGCCAGCTACGAGCAGTACTTC. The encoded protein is CASSYSGGASYEQYF.

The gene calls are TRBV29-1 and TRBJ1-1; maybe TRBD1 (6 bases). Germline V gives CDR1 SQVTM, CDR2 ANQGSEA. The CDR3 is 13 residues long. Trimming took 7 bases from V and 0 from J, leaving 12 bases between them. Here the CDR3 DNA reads TGCAGCGGTCGGACAGCGATGAACACTGAAGCTTTCTTT. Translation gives CSGRTAMNTEAFF.

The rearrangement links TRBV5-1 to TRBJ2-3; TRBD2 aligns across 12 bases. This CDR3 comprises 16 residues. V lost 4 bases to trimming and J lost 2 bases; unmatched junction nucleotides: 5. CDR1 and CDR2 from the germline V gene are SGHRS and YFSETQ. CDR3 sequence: CASSAGTSGLTDTQYF. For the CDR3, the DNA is TGCGCCAGCAGCGCTGGGACTAGCGGGCTCACAGATACGCAGTATTTT.

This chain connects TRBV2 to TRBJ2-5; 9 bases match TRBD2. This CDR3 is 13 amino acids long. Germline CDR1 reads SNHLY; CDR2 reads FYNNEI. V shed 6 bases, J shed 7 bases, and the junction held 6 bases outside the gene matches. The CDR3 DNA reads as TGTGCCAGCAGGATAGCGGGAGAAGGGACCCAGTACTTC. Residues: CASRIAGEGTQYF. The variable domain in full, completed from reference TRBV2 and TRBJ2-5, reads EPEVTQTPSHQVTQMGQEVILRCVPISNHLYFYWYRQILGQKVEFLVSFYNNEISEKSEIFDDQFSVERPDGSNFTLKIRSTKLEDSAMYFCASRIAGEGTQYFGPGTRLLVL.

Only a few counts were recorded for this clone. The CDR3 DNA sequence: TGTGCCAGCAGCCTGGGGAGCAACGGTTCACCCCTCCACTTT. It specifies CASSLGSNGSPLHF. The chain is built from TRBV7-9 and TRBJ1-6; D is undetermined. Trimming cost V 5 bases and J 9 bases, with 14 bases left between them. The germline CDR1 and CDR2 sequences are SEHNR and FQNEAQ (reference sequence). The CDR3 runs 14 residues.

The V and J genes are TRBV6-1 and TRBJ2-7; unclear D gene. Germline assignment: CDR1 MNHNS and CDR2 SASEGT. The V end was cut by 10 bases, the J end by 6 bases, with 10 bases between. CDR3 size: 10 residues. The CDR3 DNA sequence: TGTGCCACGTCCGTCCTCGAGCAGTACTTC. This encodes CATSVLEQYF.

CDR3 amino acids: CASSIWGGQNTGELFF. CDR3 coding DNA: TGTGCCAGTAGTATCTGGGGGGGCCAGAACACCGGGGAGCTGTTTTTT. The chain has TRBV19 and TRBJ2-2; a weak D match, TRBD2 (7 bases). The V gene's germline CDR1 is LNHDA and CDR2 SQIVND (reference sequence). Trimming took off 3 bases at V and 1 base at J, with 12 bases between the two ends. The CDR3 runs to 16 residues.

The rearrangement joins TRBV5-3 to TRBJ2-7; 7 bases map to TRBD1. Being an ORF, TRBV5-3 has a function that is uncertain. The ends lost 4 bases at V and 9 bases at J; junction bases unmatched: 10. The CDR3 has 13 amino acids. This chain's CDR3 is CARSPGQVVRQYF. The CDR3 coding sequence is TGTGCCAGAAGCCCAGGACAGGTGGTGAGGCAGTACTTC.

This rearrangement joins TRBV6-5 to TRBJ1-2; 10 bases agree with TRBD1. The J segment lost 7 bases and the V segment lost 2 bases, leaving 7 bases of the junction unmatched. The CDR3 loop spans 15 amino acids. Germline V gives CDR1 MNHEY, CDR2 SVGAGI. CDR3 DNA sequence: TGTGCCAGCAGTTACACCCGACAGGGGGCGGCTGGCTACACCTTC. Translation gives CASSYTRQGAAGYTF.

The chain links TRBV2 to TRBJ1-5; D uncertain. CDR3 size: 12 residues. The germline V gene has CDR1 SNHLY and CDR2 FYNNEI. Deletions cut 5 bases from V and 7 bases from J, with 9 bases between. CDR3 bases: TGTGCCAGCAGTCCCCAGTCCCAGCCCCAGCATTTT. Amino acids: CASSPQSQPQHF.

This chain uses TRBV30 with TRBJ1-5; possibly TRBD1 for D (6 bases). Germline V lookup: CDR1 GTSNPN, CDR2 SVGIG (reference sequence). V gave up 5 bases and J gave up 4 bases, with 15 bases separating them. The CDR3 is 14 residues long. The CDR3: CAWSGQSHNQPQHF. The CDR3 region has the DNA TGTGCCTGGTCCGGACAGAGCCATAATCAGCCCCAGCATTTT.

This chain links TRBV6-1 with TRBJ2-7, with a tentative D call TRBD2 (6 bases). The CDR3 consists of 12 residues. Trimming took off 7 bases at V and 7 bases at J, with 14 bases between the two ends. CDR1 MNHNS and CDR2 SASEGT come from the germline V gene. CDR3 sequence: CASKEGTVEQYF. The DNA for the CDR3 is TGTGCCAGCAAGGAGGGAACGGTGGAGCAGTACTTC.

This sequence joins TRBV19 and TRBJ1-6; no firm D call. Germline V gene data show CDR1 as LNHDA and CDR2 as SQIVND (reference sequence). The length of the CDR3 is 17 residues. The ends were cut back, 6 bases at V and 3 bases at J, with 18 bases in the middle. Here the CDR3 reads CASRDGISSDYNSPLHF. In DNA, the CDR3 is TGTGCCAGTAGGGACGGGATATCTTCTGACTATAATTCACCCCTCCACTTT.